This T cell receptor beta chain originates from a study of blood T cell repertoires in COVID-19 (TCRdb year 2020). Regarding the research as a whole: Samples covering the acute and convalescent phases of COVID-19 were provided by collaborators in the United States, Italy and Spain. Where available, HLA class I and class II types were taken from metadata supplied by the sample provider and were not determined by assay-based typing. The samples were drawn from two sources: the first 160 participants of the ongoing ImmuneRACE study, and over 1,000 subjects contributed by 6 global collaborators. A freely available public database, intended as a resource for researchers studying the immune response to SARS-CoV-2, is where the repertoires were released. The sample metadata nearly always contained a de-identified subject ID, COVID-19 status, age in years and sex. The material from the prospective study consisted of cDNA or gDNA derived from T cells, B-cell-depleted T cells, or PBMCs. Subjects who had been exposed to COVID-19, were actively infected with it, or had recovered from it provided the deeply sampled blood TCRbeta repertoires that made up the dataset. The investigation overall reported the following: The amount of clinical and demographic metadata varied by source and participant and was provided uncurated.

Participants in the prospective study were enrolled through a virtual design, were aged roughly 18 to 90 years, and lived in approximately 25 United States geographic areas. In the prospective study, participants were assigned to cohorts based on the clinical history participants reported in a screening survey and a study questionnaire. Recovered participants in ImmuneRACE Cohort 3 were defined by two consecutive negative NP/OP PCR tests, clearance by a healthcare professional, or resolution of symptoms. In the prospective study, whole blood, serum and a nasopharyngeal or oropharyngeal swab were collected from each participant by mobile phlebotomists. Additional blood draws and questionnaires over a 2-month period could optionally be provided by prospective study participants. Blood samples from the prospective study were shipped frozen or at room temperature prior to DNA extraction. In the case of this clone: This clone's antigen is unknown. The record has no base qualities; no much larger clone is one base away.

From cysteine to phenylalanine, the CDR3 is 17 amino acids long. The CDR3 DNA has 51 bases and is translated from base 1. V is shortened by 0 bases, J by 7 bases, and the region joining them spans 18 bases. The germline V gene gives CDR1 as LGHNA and CDR2 as YSLEER. The immunoSEQ Assay, a bias-controlled multiplex PCR, was used to amplify TCRbeta CDR3 regions from genomic DNA. Per the original workflow: The number of nucleated cells in each sample was estimated from the amplification of reference gene primers within the assay. To quantify the absolute abundance of each unique TCRbeta CDR3 rearrangement, sequence reads were collapsed and filtered. For each sample, productive Simpson clonality was calculated as the square root of Simpson's diversity index over productive rearrangements. Held by TCRdb, this immuneACCESS table contains in-frame sequences only and omits some clones. Under half of the omission traces to an unresolved V gene where checked; the cause of the rest is unknown. From that table come the V and J calls and clone size; the DNA was used to work out D and trimming. The sample has a few hundred thousand clones on record, nearly 90% of them singletons. Together, the top ten hold around 5.9% of the sample.

This receptor was identified in a woman in her twenties or thirties who had recovered from COVID-19. This chain joins TRBV4-3 to TRBJ1-4; D gene: possibly TRBD1, on 5 matching bases. Sample: PBMCs or T cells enriched from blood (not recorded which). The nucleotides read TGCGCCAGCAGCCAAGATCCCGTGGGGCAGAAGTTTGAAAAACTGTTTTTT. This yields the protein CASSQDPVGQKFEKLFF.